These T cell receptor beta chains were read from a single sample in a study of Tregs in tolerant kidney transplant recipients. The method was immunoSEQ multiplex PCR; TCRdb's version includes in-frame clones alone and lacks a portion of them. The table includes about 240,000 clones, 65% to 85% detected once. The sequenced sample consisted of CD4+ T cells from blood. These receptors all stem from a human donor in good health. CDR3s include the opening cysteine and the closing phenylalanine or tryptophan. A D gene is named only where the DNA matches it firmly. Only some rows state a clone size, as once, few, many or a class for expanded clones.

V: TRBV2; D: TRBD1; size: NA; J: TRBJ2-2; CDR3: CASSRDRGHTGELFF; DNA: TGTGCCAGCAGTCGGGACAGGGGGCACACCGGGGAGCTGTTTTTT
V: TRBV9; D: TRBD1; size: NA; J: TRBJ1-1; CDR3: CASSRDRGQTEAFF; DNA: TGTGCCAGCAGCCGGGACAGGGGGCAGACTGAAGCTTTCTTT
V: TRBV11-3; D: TRBD1; size: few; J: TRBJ1-1; CDR3: CASSSGQGAFF; DNA: TGTGCCAGCAGCTCGGGACAGGGAGCTTTCTTT
V: TRBV9; D: TRBD1; size: NA; J: TRBJ2-7; CDR3: CASSVVGVEGDRPYEQYF; DNA: TGTGCCAGCAGCGTAGTAGGGGTTGAAGGGGACAGACCCTACGAGCAGTACTTC
V: TRBV5-4; D: NA; size: NA; J: TRBJ1-1; CDR3: CASSYKVNTEAFF; DNA: TGTGCCAGCAGCTACAAGGTGAACACTGAAGCTTTCTTT
V: TRBV5-4; D: NA; size: NA; J: TRBJ2-1; CDR3: CASSPDRSSYNEQFF; DNA: TGTGCCAGCAGCCCCGACAGGAGCTCCTACAATGAGCAGTTCTTC
V: TRBV15; D: TRBD1; size: NA; J: TRBJ2-7; CDR3: CATSRGGTGAYEQYF; DNA: TGTGCCACCAGCAGAGGCGGGACAGGGGCCTACGAGCAGTACTTC
V: TRBV5-1; D: TRBD1; size: NA; J: TRBJ2-1; CDR3: CASSLGQGNNEQFF; DNA: TGCGCCAGCAGCTTAGGACAGGGCAACAATGAGCAGTTCTTC
V: TRBV6-1; D: NA; size: NA; J: TRBJ1-3; CDR3: CASSEAPQDTIYF; DNA: TGTGCCAGCAGTGAAGCACCTCAGGACACCATATATTTT
V: TRBV5-1; D: NA; size: NA; J: TRBJ1-3; CDR3: CASSLAGRGNTIYF; DNA: TGCGCCAGCAGCTTGGCAGGTCGAGGAAACACCATATATTTT
V: TRBV27; D: NA; size: NA; J: TRBJ2-3; CDR3: CASSLYLGRGRVTDTQYF; DNA: TGTGCCAGCAGTTTATATTTAGGGCGTGGGCGCGTGACAGATACGCAGTATTTT
V: TRBV29-1; D: NA; size: NA; J: TRBJ1-2; CDR3: CSVDHRTVGYTF; DNA: TGCAGCGTTGATCACCGGACAGTTGGCTACACCTTC
V: TRBV15; D: NA; size: NA; J: TRBJ2-2; CDR3: CATSRDQGNTGELFF; DNA: TGTGCCACCAGCAGAGATCAGGGGAACACCGGGGAGCTGTTTTTT
V: TRBV4-1; D: NA; size: NA; J: TRBJ1-2; CDR3: CASSQEESGNYGYTF; DNA: TGCGCCAGCAGCCAAGAGGAGTCAGGAAACTATGGCTACACCTTC
V: TRBV4-1; D: NA; size: NA; J: TRBJ1-1; CDR3: CASSQGGRYEAFF; DNA: TGCGCCAGCAGCCAAGGCGGCAGGTATGAAGCTTTCTTT
V: TRBV7-6; D: NA; size: NA; J: TRBJ2-7; CDR3: CASSRPGAYEQYF; DNA: TGTGCCAGCAGCCGTCCGGGGGCCTACGAGCAGTACTTC
V: TRBV7-9; D: NA; size: NA; J: TRBJ2-7; CDR3: CASSLGGGPVVYEQYF; DNA: TGTGCCAGCAGCTTAGGGGGCGGACCGGTAGTCTACGAGCAGTACTTC
V: TRBV7-2; D: NA; size: NA; J: TRBJ2-3; CDR3: CASSLAGVADTQYF; DNA: TGTGCCAGCAGCTTAGCGGGAGTAGCAGATACGCAGTATTTT
V: TRBV14; D: NA; size: few; J: TRBJ2-7; CDR3: CASSQSFYEQYF; DNA: TGTGCCAGCAGCCAATCTTTCTACGAGCAGTACTTC